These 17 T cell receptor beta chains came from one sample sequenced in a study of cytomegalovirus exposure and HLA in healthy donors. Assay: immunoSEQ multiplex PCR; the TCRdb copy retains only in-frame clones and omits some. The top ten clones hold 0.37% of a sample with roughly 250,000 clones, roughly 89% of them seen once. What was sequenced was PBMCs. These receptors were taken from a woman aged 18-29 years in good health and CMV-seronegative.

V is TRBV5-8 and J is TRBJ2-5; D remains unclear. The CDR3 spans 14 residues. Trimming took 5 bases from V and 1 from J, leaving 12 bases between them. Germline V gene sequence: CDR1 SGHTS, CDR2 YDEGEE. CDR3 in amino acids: CASSLDRLQETQYF. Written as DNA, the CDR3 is TGTGCCAGCAGTCTCGACCGACTCCAAGAGACCCAGTACTTC.

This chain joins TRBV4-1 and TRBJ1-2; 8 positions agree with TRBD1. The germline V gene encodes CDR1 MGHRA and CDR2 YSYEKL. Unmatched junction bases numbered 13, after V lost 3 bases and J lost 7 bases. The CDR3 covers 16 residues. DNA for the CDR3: TGCGCCAGCAGCCATCCCGTCAGAGACAGGGGAAGTGGCTACACCTTC. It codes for CASSHPVRDRGSGYTF.

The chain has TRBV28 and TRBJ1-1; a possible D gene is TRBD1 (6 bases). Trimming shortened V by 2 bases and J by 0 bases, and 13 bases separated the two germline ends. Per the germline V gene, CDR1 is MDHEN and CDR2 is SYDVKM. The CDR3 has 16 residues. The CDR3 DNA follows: TGTGCCAGCAGTTTAAACCTCGGACAGTTGAACACTGAAGCTTTCTTT. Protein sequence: CASSLNLGQLNTEAFF.

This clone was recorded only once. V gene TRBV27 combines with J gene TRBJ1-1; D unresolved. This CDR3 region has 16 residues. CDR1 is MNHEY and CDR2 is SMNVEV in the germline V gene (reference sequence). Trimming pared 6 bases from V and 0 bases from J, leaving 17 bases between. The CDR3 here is CASRPPSGRVNTEAFF. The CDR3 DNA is TGTGCCAGCAGACCCCCGTCCGGCCGGGTGAACACTGAAGCTTTCTTT.

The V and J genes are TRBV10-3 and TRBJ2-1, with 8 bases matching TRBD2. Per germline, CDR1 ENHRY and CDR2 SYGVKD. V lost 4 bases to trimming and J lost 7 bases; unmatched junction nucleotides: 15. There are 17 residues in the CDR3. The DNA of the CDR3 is TGTGCCATCAGTGCCACCATTGGGCGGGGGGACGAGAATGAGCAGTTCTTC. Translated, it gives CAISATIGRGDENEQFF.

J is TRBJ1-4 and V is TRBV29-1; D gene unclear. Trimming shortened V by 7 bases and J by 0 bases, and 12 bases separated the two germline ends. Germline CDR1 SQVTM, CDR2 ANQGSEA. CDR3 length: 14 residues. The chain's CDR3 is CSALSGATNEKLFF. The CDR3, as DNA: TGCAGCGCCCTATCGGGTGCAACTAATGAAAAACTGTTTTTT.

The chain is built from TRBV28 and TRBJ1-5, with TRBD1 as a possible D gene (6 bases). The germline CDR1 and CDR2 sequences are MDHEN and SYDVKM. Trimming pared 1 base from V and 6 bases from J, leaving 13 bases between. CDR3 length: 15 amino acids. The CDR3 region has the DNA TGTGCCAGCAGTTTATTTGCGGGGGGCAGTCAGCCCCAGCATTTT. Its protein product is CASSLFAGGSQPQHF.

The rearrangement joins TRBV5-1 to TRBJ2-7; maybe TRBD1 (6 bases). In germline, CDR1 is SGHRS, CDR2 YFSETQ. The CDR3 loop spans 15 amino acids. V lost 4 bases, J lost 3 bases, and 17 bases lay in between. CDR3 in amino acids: CASSNVRHRVYEQYV. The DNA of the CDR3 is TGCGCCAGCAGCAACGTCCGTCACAGGGTCTACGAGCAGTACGTC.

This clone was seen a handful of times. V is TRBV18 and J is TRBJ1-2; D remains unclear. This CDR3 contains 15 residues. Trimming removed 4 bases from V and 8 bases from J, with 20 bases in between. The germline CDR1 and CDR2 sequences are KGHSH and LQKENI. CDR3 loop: CASSQNQDSAIGYTF. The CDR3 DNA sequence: TGTGCCAGCTCACAGAACCAGGATTCGGCTATCGGCTACACCTTC.

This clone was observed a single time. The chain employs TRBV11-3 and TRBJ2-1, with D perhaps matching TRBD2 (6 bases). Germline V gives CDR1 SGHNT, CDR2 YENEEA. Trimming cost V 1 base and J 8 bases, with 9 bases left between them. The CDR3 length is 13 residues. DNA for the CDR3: TGTGCCAGCAGCTTAGGGAGGGGCCATGAGCAGTTCTTC. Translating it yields CASSLGRGHEQFF. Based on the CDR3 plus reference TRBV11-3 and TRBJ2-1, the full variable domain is EAGVVQSPRYKIIEKKQPVAFWCNPISGHNTLYWYLQNLGQGPELLIRYENEEAVDDSQLPKDRFSAERLKGVDSTLKIQPAELGDSAVYLCASSLGRGHEQFFGPGTRLTVL.

CDR3 bases: TGTGCCAGCAGCCCCGGGACAGCGAACACCGGGGAGCTGTTTTTT. This encodes CASSPGTANTGELFF. This rearrangement joins TRBV6-5 to TRBJ2-2; 7 nucleotides align to TRBD1. The CDR3 covers 15 residues. Germline CDR1 MNHEY, CDR2 SVGAGI. The trim removed 6 bases at V and 0 bases at J, leaving 4 bases unmatched.

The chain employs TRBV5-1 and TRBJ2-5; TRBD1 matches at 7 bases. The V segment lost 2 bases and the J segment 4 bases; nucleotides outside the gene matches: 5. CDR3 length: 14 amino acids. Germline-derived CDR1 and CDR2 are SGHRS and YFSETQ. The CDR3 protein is CASSFGDRSETQYF. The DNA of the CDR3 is TGCGCCAGCAGCTTCGGGGACAGATCAGAGACCCAGTACTTC.

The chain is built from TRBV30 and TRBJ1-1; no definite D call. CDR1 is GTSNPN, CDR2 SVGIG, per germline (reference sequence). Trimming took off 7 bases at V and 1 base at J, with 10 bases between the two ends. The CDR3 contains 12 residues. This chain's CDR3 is CASTPGNTEAFF. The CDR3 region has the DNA TGTGCCTCGACCCCGGGGAACACTGAAGCTTTCTTT. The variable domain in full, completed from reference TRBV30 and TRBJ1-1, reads SQTIHQWPATLVQPVGSPLSLECTVEGTSNPNLYWYRQAAGRGLQLLFYSVGIGQISSEVPQNLSASRPQDRQFILSSKKLLLSDSGFYLCASTPGNTEAFFGQGTRLTVV.

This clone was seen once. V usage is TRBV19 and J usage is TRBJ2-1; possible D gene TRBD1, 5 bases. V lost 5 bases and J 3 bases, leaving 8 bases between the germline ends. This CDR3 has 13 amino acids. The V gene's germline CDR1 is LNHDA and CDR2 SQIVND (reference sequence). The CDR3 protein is CASSPDSYNEQFF. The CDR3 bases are TGTGCCAGTAGTCCTGACAGCTACAATGAGCAGTTCTTC.

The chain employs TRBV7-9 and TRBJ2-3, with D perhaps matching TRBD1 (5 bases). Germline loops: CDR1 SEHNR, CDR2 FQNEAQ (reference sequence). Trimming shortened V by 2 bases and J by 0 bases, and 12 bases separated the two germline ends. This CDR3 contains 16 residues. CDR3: CASSLSPGQSTDTQYF. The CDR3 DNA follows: TGTGCCAGCAGCTTAAGCCCAGGGCAAAGCACAGATACGCAGTATTTT.

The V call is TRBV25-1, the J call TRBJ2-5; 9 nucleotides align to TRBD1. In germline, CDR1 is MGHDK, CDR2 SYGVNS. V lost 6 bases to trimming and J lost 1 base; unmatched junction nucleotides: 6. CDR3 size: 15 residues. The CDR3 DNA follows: TGTGCCAGCAGACCGGGACAGGGAACCCAAGAGACCCAGTACTTC. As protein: CASRPGQGTQETQYF.

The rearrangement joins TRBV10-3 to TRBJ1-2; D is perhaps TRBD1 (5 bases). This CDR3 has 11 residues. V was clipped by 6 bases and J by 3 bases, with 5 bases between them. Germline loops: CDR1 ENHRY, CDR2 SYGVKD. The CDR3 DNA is TGTGCCATCAGCAGGGACTATGGCTACACCTTC. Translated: CAISRDYGYTF.